Following are 11 T cell receptor beta chains from one sample sequenced in a study of T cell changes during pregnancy in multiple sclerosis. Sequencing was performed with immunoSEQ multiplex PCR; in TCRdb, only in-frame clones are kept and a portion is missing. This sample has around 16,000 clones, with 83% found just once. Sequenced here: CD8+ T cells from peripheral blood mononuclear cells, sampled after pregnancy. The receptors originated from a female donor in good health, enrolled as a control in a pregnancy study.

The CDR3 loop reads CASSSGTGVDTIYF. The CDR3 nucleotides read TGTGCCAGCAGCTCCGGGACAGGGGTGGACACCATATATTTT. The V gene is TRBV6-1, the J gene TRBJ1-3; TRBD1 aligns across 10 bases. Trimming removed 6 bases from V and 8 bases from J; junction bases left unmatched: 7. This CDR3 has 14 residues. Germline CDR1 reads MNHNS; CDR2 reads SASEGT.

CDR3 protein: CASQNNYGYTF. The CDR3 DNA reads TGTGCCAGCCAAAATAACTATGGCTACACCTTC. The gene calls are TRBV6-1 and TRBJ1-2, with D uncertain. Between the trimmed V and J ends, which lost 8 bases and 1 base, there was a span of 5 bases. The CDR3 covers 11 residues. From germline, CDR1 is MNHNS and CDR2 SASEGT.

The gene calls are TRBV9 and TRBJ1-6; TRBD1 aligns across 8 bases. Germline values: CDR1 SGDLS, CDR2 YYNGEE. V gave up 3 bases and J gave up 7 bases; unmatched junction bases: 6. CDR3 size: 15 residues. The chain's CDR3 is CASSGGGQANSPLHF. The CDR3 DNA sequence: TGTGCCAGCAGCGGAGGGGGACAGGCCAATTCACCCCTCCACTTT.

V is TRBV15 and J is TRBJ2-1; D not certain. Germline V CDR1 and CDR2: LNHNV, YYDKDF (reference sequence). This CDR3 has 19 amino acids. V dropped 6 bases and J dropped 2 bases, with 26 bases sitting between them. Here the CDR3 DNA reads TGTGCCACCAGTAGTTCTCCCCTGATCGAACCTAGTGCCTACAATGAGCAGTTCTTC. Encoded protein: CATSSSPLIEPSAYNEQFF.

The V and J genes are TRBV5-1 and TRBJ2-7, with 9 bases lining up with TRBD2. Germline assignment: CDR1 SGHRS and CDR2 YFSETQ. There are 14 residues in the CDR3. Trimming cost V 5 bases and J 1 base; bases outside gene matches: 4. The CDR3 region has the DNA TGCGCCAGCAGTGTAGCGGGGGAATCCTACGAGCAGTACTTC. This gives the protein CASSVAGESYEQYF. Full variable domain (missing parts from reference TRBV5-1 and TRBJ2-7): KAGVTQTPRYLIKTRGQQVTLSCSPISGHRSVSWYQQTPGQGLQFLFEYFSETQRNKGNFPGRFSGRQFSNSRSEMNVSTLELGDSALYLCASSVAGESYEQYFGPGTRLTVT.

This clone was counted once. This chain connects TRBV21-1 to TRBJ1-1. TRBV21-1 is a pseudogene. The length of the CDR3 is 11 residues. Written as DNA, the CDR3 is TGTGCCAGCACCCCGTTAGAGAGAGCTTTCTTT. Amino acid sequence: CASTPLERAFF.

The sample holds one count of this clone. This rearrangement joins TRBV14 to TRBJ2-1, with D maybe TRBD2 (5 bases). This CDR3 is built from 17 residues. Trimming removed 3 bases at V and 7 bases at J, with 22 bases between. Germline CDR1 reads SGHDN; CDR2 reads FVKESK. In DNA form, the CDR3 reads TGTGCCAGCAGCCACCCTCCTGACTCGTTTCCGGGGAATGAGCAGTTCTTC. Protein: CASSHPPDSFPGNEQFF.

This clone was seen a single time. The genes are TRBV6-1 and TRBJ2-1, with 8 positions matching TRBD1. CDR3 length: 13 residues. Per germline, CDR1 MNHNS and CDR2 SASEGT. Trimming removed 5 bases from V and 5 bases from J; junction bases left unmatched: 2. CDR3 amino acids: CASSLDRDNEQFF. CDR3 DNA sequence: TGTGCCAGCAGTCTGGACAGGGACAATGAGCAGTTCTTC.

This clone has more than one count but fewer than ten. The chain links TRBV21-1 to TRBJ1-5; TRBD1, the table's D call, was not compared with the DNA. TRBV21-1 is tagged as a pseudogene. The length of the CDR3 is 17 residues. Here the CDR3 DNA reads TGTGCCAGCAGCAAACATAATCGGACAGGGAGGGGCCAGCCCCAGCATTTT. Its protein product is CASSKHNRTGRGQPQHF.

In this sample, this clone turned up a few times. The chain has TRBV27 and TRBJ1-5, with TRBD1 as a possible D gene (5 bases). V shed 3 bases and J shed 7 bases, with 7 bases lying between them. The CDR3 spans 12 residues. Germline V lookup: CDR1 MNHEY, CDR2 SMNVEV (reference sequence). The chain's CDR3 is CASSFQGQPQHF. The CDR3 DNA sequence: TGTGCCAGCAGTTTTCAGGGACAGCCCCAGCATTTT.

This clone is classed as medium-sized (0.01 to 0.1%). This sequence joins TRBV29-1 and TRBJ2-7; 9 bases are a match to TRBD1. This CDR3 is 15 amino acids long. V shed 0 bases, J shed 0 bases, and the junction held 3 bases outside the gene matches. CDR1 and CDR2 from the germline V gene are SQVTM and ANQGSEA. Here the CDR3 reads CSVEDGTGSSYEQYF. CDR3 in DNA: TGCAGCGTTGAAGACGGGACAGGGAGCTCCTACGAGCAGTACTTC.